A single sample gave rise to the 21 T cell receptor beta chains below, sequenced in a study of blood T cell repertoires in COVID-19. Profiling relied on immunoSEQ multiplex PCR, and the TCRdb table lists in-frame clones only, not all of them. The sample consists of 100,000 to 150,000 clones, about 83% of them appearing once. The sample was peripheral blood. The receptors were sampled from a man aged 35-49 years with active or convalescent COVID-19.

V gene TRBV7-3 combines with J gene TRBJ2-5, with TRBD2 identical over 10 bases. Germline loops: CDR1 SGHTA, CDR2 FQGTGA. After removal of 4 bases from V and 5 bases from J, the junction contained 7 bases not matched to a gene. The CDR3 consists of 15 residues. As DNA, the CDR3 is TGTGCCAGCAGCTCGGGTTCTAGCGGGGGTGAGACCCAGTACTTC. It yields the protein CASSSGSSGGETQYF.

This chain connects TRBV6-2 or TRBV6-3 to TRBJ2-6; 9 nucleotides align to TRBD2. V dropped 5 bases and J dropped 0; count of bases not matched to a gene: 2. There are 16 residues in the CDR3. CDR1 and CDR2 from the germline V gene are MNHEY and SVGEGT. The CDR3 loop reads CASSERGASGANVLTF. DNA of the CDR3: TGTGCCAGCAGTGAGCGGGGGGCCTCTGGGGCCAACGTCCTGACTTTC.

The chain uses TRBV7-2 and TRBJ1-5; D is unclear. Per germline, CDR1 SGHTA and CDR2 FQGNSA. The CDR3 totals 16 residues. V shed 0 bases and J shed 4 bases, with 13 bases lying between them. CDR3 bases: TGTGCCAGCAGCTTAGCGTGGTCCGCCGCGAATCAGCCCCAGCATTTT. This translates into CASSLAWSAANQPQHF.

The gene calls are TRBV4-2 and TRBJ1-4; 9 bases map to TRBD1. The V and J ends lost 4 bases and 2 bases, in that order; junction bases with no gene match: 8. This CDR3 spans 17 amino acids. CDR1 is LGHNA, CDR2 YNFKEQ, per germline. DNA for the CDR3: TGTGCCAGCAGCCCGCTCGGAGGACAGGGGACTAATGAAAAACTGTTTTTT. Translated, it gives CASSPLGGQGTNEKLFF.

The chain carries TRBV6-6 and TRBJ1-2, with 9 nucleotides matching TRBD1. The CDR3 is made up of 15 amino acids. The germline V gene encodes CDR1 MNHNY and CDR2 SVGAGI (reference sequence). V dropped 5 bases and J dropped 6; count of bases not matched to a gene: 10. The CDR3 coding sequence is TGTGCCAGCAGTGCCTACACAGGGGGCTTAGATGGCTACACCTTC. Translated, it gives CASSAYTGGLDGYTF.

V usage is TRBV9 and J usage is TRBJ2-3, with a weak D call TRBD2 (7 bases). V gave up 0 bases and J gave up 4 bases, with 12 bases separating them. CDR1 and CDR2 (germline): SGDLS, YYNGEE. The CDR3 spans 15 residues. This chain's CDR3 is CASSVAGGASDTQYF. The CDR3 DNA reads as TGTGCCAGCAGCGTAGCTGGGGGGGCCTCAGATACGCAGTATTTT.

J is TRBJ2-3 and V is TRBV7-2; 8 nucleotides match TRBD1. Per the germline V gene, CDR1 is SGHTA and CDR2 is FQGNSA. V was pared by 5 bases and J by 4 bases, with 11 bases of the junction left unmatched. The CDR3 extends over 16 amino acids. This CDR3 is CASSPLGQGRPDTQYF. For the CDR3, the DNA is TGTGCCAGCAGCCCCCTCGGACAGGGACGTCCAGATACGCAGTATTTT.

The chain uses TRBV3-1 (or the pseudogene TRBV3-2) and TRBJ1-3, with D unclear. The CDR3 is made up of 15 amino acids. V was pared by 6 bases and J by 4 bases, with 16 bases between. Germline V gene data show CDR1 as LGHDT and CDR2 as YNNKEL (reference sequence). The CDR3 DNA is TGTGCCAGCAGAATAGACGGGTCCTCCGGAAACACCATATATTTT. Amino acids: CASRIDGSSGNTIYF.

The rearrangement uses TRBV19 and TRBJ2-3, with 7 positions matching TRBD2. J gave up 1 base and V 6 bases, and 4 bases lay outside the gene matches. CDR3 length equals 14 residues. The germline V gene has CDR1 LNHDA and CDR2 SQIVND (reference sequence). In DNA, the CDR3 is TGTGCCAGTAGATCCCTAGCGGGCACAGATACGCAGTATTTT. It translates to CASRSLAGTDTQYF.

This sequence joins TRBV18 and TRBJ2-2; the D is unclear. V was shortened by 0 bases and J by 4 bases, with 9 bases between the two germline ends. Germline V lookup: CDR1 KGHSH, CDR2 LQKENI. This CDR3 contains 15 residues. Written as DNA, the CDR3 is TGTGCCAGCTCACCACCGAGGTTGGCCACCGGGGAGCTGTTTTTT. Encoded protein: CASSPPRLATGELFF.

This chain uses TRBV7-9 with TRBJ2-5, with TRBD2 identical over 10 bases. Trimming at V came to 4 bases and at J to 2 bases, leaving 4 bases not matched to a gene. Germline CDR1 and CDR2: SEHNR and FQNEAQ (reference sequence). The CDR3 runs 15 residues. The CDR3 loop is CASSSLAGFQETQYF. CDR3 nucleotide sequence: TGTGCCAGCAGCTCACTAGCGGGGTTTCAAGAGACCCAGTACTTC.

The rearrangement joins TRBV6-1 to TRBJ1-2, with TRBD1 identical over 7 bases. The CDR3 is 15 amino acids. J gave up 4 bases and V 5 bases, and 10 bases lay outside the gene matches. Germline values: CDR1 MNHNS, CDR2 SASEGT. The CDR3 nucleotides read TGTGCCAGCAGTTCACCCTCCGGGACAGCCTATGGCTACACCTTC. Translated, it gives CASSSPSGTAYGYTF.

The V and J genes are TRBV5-4 and TRBJ2-7, with TRBD1 identical over 10 bases. The trim removed 2 bases at V and 0 bases at J, leaving 5 bases unmatched. Germline V gives CDR1 SGHNT, CDR2 YYREEE (reference sequence). The CDR3 consists of 16 residues. CDR3 region: CASSFGQGVSSYEQYF. CDR3 sequence (DNA): TGTGCCAGCAGCTTCGGACAGGGGGTGTCCTCCTACGAGCAGTACTTC.

Written as DNA, the CDR3 is TGTGCCAGCAGTCTAAATCAGGGCCTTGGCCACGAGCAGTACTTC. This encodes CASSLNQGLGHEQYF. This chain uses TRBV2 with TRBJ2-7; a possible D gene is TRBD1 (5 bases). The ends were cut back, 5 bases at V and 5 bases at J, with 19 bases in the middle. The CDR3 runs to 15 residues. The germline gives CDR1 SNHLY, CDR2 FYNNEI.

The chain carries TRBV18 and TRBJ2-1; 12 positions match TRBD1. The CDR3 extends over 15 amino acids. Germline-derived CDR1 and CDR2 are KGHSH and LQKENI. Unmatched junction bases numbered 7, after V lost 5 bases and J lost 8 bases. CDR3 residues: CASSSGTGGRDEQFF. In DNA, the CDR3 is TGTGCCAGCTCATCCGGGACAGGGGGCCGGGATGAGCAGTTCTTC.

This CDR3 is CASRQSHSGANVLTF. The CDR3 nucleotides are TGTGCCAGCAGGCAGTCTCACTCTGGGGCCAACGTCCTGACTTTC. The rearrangement links TRBV6-5 to TRBJ2-6, with D unclear. The CDR3 contains 15 residues. CDR1 and CDR2 (germline): MNHEY, SVGAGI. The ends were cut back, 6 bases at V and 0 bases at J, with 9 bases in the middle.

This clone was recorded only once. CDR3 residues: CASSLERGGSEQFF. The CDR3 bases are TGTGCCAGCAGCTTAGAACGGGGGGGCTCTGAGCAGTTCTTC. The rearrangement joins TRBV7-9 to TRBJ2-1, with TRBD2 matching over 8 bases. Germline V lookup: CDR1 SEHNR, CDR2 FQNEAQ (reference sequence). V was pared by 1 base and J by 9 bases, with 5 bases of the junction left unmatched. This CDR3 comprises 14 residues. Based on the CDR3 plus reference TRBV7-9 and TRBJ2-1, the full variable domain is DTGVSQNPRHKITKRGQNVTFRCDPISEHNRLYWYRQTLGQGPEFLTYFQNEAQLEKSRLLSDRFSAERPKGSFSTLEIQRTEQGDSAMYLCASSLERGGSEQFFGPGTRLTVL.

This rearrangement joins TRBV7-2 to TRBJ2-7; D is perhaps TRBD2 (7 bases). CDR1 and CDR2 (germline): SGHTA, FQGNSA. The length of the CDR3 is 14 residues. The V end was cut by 1 base, the J end by 4 bases, with 11 bases between. CDR3 region: CASSLEGGRYEQYF. In DNA, the CDR3 is TGTGCCAGCAGCTTAGAGGGGGGGAGGTACGAGCAGTACTTC.

The chain has TRBV11-2 and TRBJ1-2, with TRBD1 matching 8 bases. With V trimmed by 4 bases and J by 8 bases, 9 bases remained unmatched. The CDR3 covers 14 residues. The germline V gene encodes CDR1 SGHAT and CDR2 FQNNGV. CDR3 sequence: CASSSGQENYGYTF. CDR3 coding DNA: TGTGCCAGCAGCTCGGGACAGGAAAATTACGGCTACACCTTC.

The J gene is TRBJ2-2, the V gene TRBV3-1 (or the pseudogene TRBV3-2), with 13 positions matching TRBD2. V lost 6 bases, J lost 0 bases, and 4 bases stayed unmatched. Per the germline V gene, CDR1 is LGHDT and CDR2 is YNNKEL (reference sequence). CDR3 length: 17 residues. CDR3 in DNA: TGTGCCAGCAGACGGGGACTAGCGGGGCCGAACACCGGGGAGCTGTTTTTT. Encoded protein: CASRRGLAGPNTGELFF.

This chain links TRBV7-2 with TRBJ1-4, with D possibly TRBD1 on 5 matching bases. This CDR3 has 15 amino acids. The V end was cut by 1 base, the J end by 8 bases, with 14 bases between. CDR1 is SGHTA, CDR2 FQGNSA, per germline. The CDR3 nucleotides are TGTGCCAGCAGCTTAGGGGCGGGGGAGAGGGAAAAACTGTTTTTT. It translates to CASSLGAGEREKLFF.